These T cell receptor beta chains were read from a single sample in a study of naive CD8 T cells in extremely preterm neonates. Sequencing was performed with immunoSEQ multiplex PCR; in TCRdb, only in-frame clones are kept and a portion is missing. The data contain 4,900 or so clones, around 97% of them seen just once; the ten biggest clones take up 0.47%. Sequencing was carried out using naive CD8+ T cells from cord blood. These receptors came from a newborn in good health. The CDR3 runs from the conserved cysteine through the conserved F or W. Fields, in order: CDR3 protein, CDR3 DNA, V gene, J gene, clone size, D gene. D genes are given only for firm matches. For some rows the clone size is stated as once, few or many, or as a class when expanded; others skip it.

CDR3 protein: CVSRGRGSEAFF; CDR3 DNA: TGTGTCTCGCGAGGCCGAGGGTCAGAAGCTTTCTTT; V gene: TRBV30; J gene: TRBJ1-1; clone size: once; D gene: .
CDR3 protein: CASRPGTSGQETQYF; CDR3 DNA: TGTGCCAGTAGACCCGGGACTAGCGGACAAGAGACCCAGTACTTC; V gene: TRBV19; J gene: TRBJ2-5; clone size: .; D gene: TRBD2
CDR3 protein: CASSFYRDYGYTF; CDR3 DNA: TGTGCCAGCAGTTTTTACAGGGACTATGGCTACACCTTC; V gene: TRBV27; J gene: TRBJ1-2; clone size: .; D gene: .
CDR3 protein: CASSLRQGGEETQYF; CDR3 DNA: TGTGCCAGCAGCTTAAGACAGGGCGGGGAGGAGACCCAGTACTTC; V gene: TRBV5-4; J gene: TRBJ2-5; clone size: .; D gene: .
CDR3 protein: CASSGPKAGGPLAKNIQYF; CDR3 DNA: TGTGCCAGCAGTGGGCCAAAGGCGGGGGGCCCCCTAGCCAAAAACATTCAGTACTTC; V gene: TRBV6-1; J gene: TRBJ2-4; clone size: .; D gene: TRBD2
CDR3 protein: CASSLLVPDFPSTDTQYF; CDR3 DNA: TGTGCCAGCAGCTTATTAGTCCCCGACTTTCCTAGCACAGATACGCAGTATTTT; V gene: TRBV7-8; J gene: TRBJ2-3; clone size: .; D gene: .
CDR3 protein: CAWRSGLAGGVDTQYF; CDR3 DNA: TGTGCCTGGAGGTCGGGACTAGCGGGCGGGGTGGATACGCAGTATTTT; V gene: TRBV30; J gene: TRBJ2-3; clone size: .; D gene: TRBD2
CDR3 protein: CASSLDERELADTQYF; CDR3 DNA: TGTGCCAGCAGCTTAGATGAAAGGGAGTTAGCAGATACGCAGTATTTT; V gene: TRBV7-9; J gene: TRBJ2-3; clone size: .; D gene: .
CDR3 protein: CASSLVFGAGGPHGELFF; CDR3 DNA: TGTGCCAGCAGCTTAGTCTTCGGGGCGGGGGGGCCCCACGGGGAGCTGTTTTTT; V gene: TRBV11-2; J gene: TRBJ2-2; clone size: .; D gene: TRBD2
CDR3 protein: CASRPFQGAAEAFF; CDR3 DNA: TGTGCCAGCAGACCCTTTCAGGGGGCGGCTGAAGCTTTCTTT; V gene: TRBV27; J gene: TRBJ1-1; clone size: .; D gene: TRBD1
CDR3 protein: CASSFNPTEIYEQYF; CDR3 DNA: TGCGCCAGCAGCTTTAACCCGACAGAGATATACGAGCAGTACTTC; V gene: TRBV5-1; J gene: TRBJ2-7; clone size: .; D gene: .
CDR3 protein: CASRGKTAFSGANVLTF; CDR3 DNA: TGTGCCAGCAGGGGTAAGACAGCTTTCTCTGGGGCCAACGTCCTGACTTTC; V gene: TRBV6-4; J gene: TRBJ2-6; clone size: .; D gene: .
CDR3 protein: CASSYGGQGVGYGYTF; CDR3 DNA: TGTGCCAGCAGTTACGGGGGACAGGGGGTCGGCTATGGCTACACCTTC; V gene: TRBV6-5; J gene: TRBJ1-2; clone size: once; D gene: TRBD1
CDR3 protein: CASSGGEDKAF; CDR3 DNA: TGTGCCAGCAGTGGTGGGGAGGACAAGGCCTTC; V gene: TRBV2; J gene: TRBJ1-2; clone size: .; D gene: .
CDR3 protein: CASSLDRGNTIYF; CDR3 DNA: TGCGCCAGCAGCTTGGACAGGGGAAACACCATATATTTT; V gene: TRBV5-1; J gene: TRBJ1-3; clone size: few; D gene: .
CDR3 protein: CASSLTGDTGELFF; CDR3 DNA: TGCGCCAGCAGCTTGACAGGGGACACCGGGGAGCTGTTTTTT; V gene: TRBV5-1; J gene: TRBJ2-2; clone size: .; D gene: TRBD1
CDR3 protein: CAWSVGVATQYF; CDR3 DNA: TGTGCCTGGAGTGTAGGGGTGGCTACGCAGTATTTT; V gene: TRBV30; J gene: TRBJ2-3; clone size: .; D gene: .
CDR3 protein: CASSLSGGGHSNQPQHF; CDR3 DNA: TGTGCCAGCAGCTTGTCGGGAGGGGGGCATAGCAATCAGCCCCAGCATTTT; V gene: TRBV5-6; J gene: TRBJ1-5; clone size: .; D gene: .
CDR3 protein: CASSSDPGAYNSPLHF; CDR3 DNA: TGTGCCAGCAGTTCAGACCCAGGGGCCTATAATTCACCCCTCCACTTT; V gene: TRBV27; J gene: TRBJ1-6; clone size: .; D gene: .
CDR3 protein: CASGGGAYNEQFF; CDR3 DNA: TGTGCCAGCGGTGGGGGCGCCTACAATGAGCAGTTCTTC; V gene: TRBV2; J gene: TRBJ2-1; clone size: .; D gene: .
CDR3 protein: CASRQNTEAFF; CDR3 DNA: TGTGCCAGCAGACAGAACACTGAAGCTTTCTTT; V gene: TRBV27; J gene: TRBJ1-1; clone size: .; D gene: .
CDR3 protein: CASSQVASGGYEQFF; CDR3 DNA: TGTGCCAGCAGCCAAGTGGCTAGCGGGGGCTATGAGCAGTTCTTC; V gene: TRBV14; J gene: TRBJ2-1; clone size: once; D gene: TRBD2
CDR3 protein: CASSSGTVYGYTF; CDR3 DNA: TGTGCCAGCTCGTCCGGGACAGTCTATGGCTACACCTTC; V gene: TRBV18; J gene: TRBJ1-2; clone size: few; D gene: TRBD1
CDR3 protein: CASGGTGGETQYF; CDR3 DNA: TGTGCCAGCGGAGGGACAGGGGGAGAGACCCAGTACTTC; V gene: TRBV9; J gene: TRBJ2-5; clone size: .; D gene: TRBD1
CDR3 protein: CASRARNEQFF; CDR3 DNA: TGTGCCAGCAGGGCGCGGAATGAGCAGTTCTTC; V gene: TRBV2; J gene: TRBJ2-1; clone size: .; D gene: .
CDR3 protein: CASSYSRGGEQFF; CDR3 DNA: TGTGCCAGCAGTTACTCTAGGGGGGGTGAGCAGTTCTTC; V gene: TRBV6-5; J gene: TRBJ2-1; clone size: .; D gene: .
CDR3 protein: CASSGGGTEAFF; CDR3 DNA: TGCGCCAGCTCCGGGGGGGGCACTGAAGCTTTCTTT; V gene: TRBV10-2; J gene: TRBJ1-1; clone size: .; D gene: .
CDR3 protein: CASSIDTGGVYGNTIYF; CDR3 DNA: TGTGCCAGTAGTATAGATACGGGGGGCGTCTATGGAAACACCATATATTTT; V gene: TRBV19; J gene: TRBJ1-3; clone size: .; D gene: .
CDR3 protein: CAWTMGLSNFPYGYTF; CDR3 DNA: TGTGCCTGGACCATGGGACTCTCCAATTTTCCTTATGGCTACACCTTC; V gene: TRBV30; J gene: TRBJ1-2; clone size: .; D gene: .
CDR3 protein: CASAPTSGVFNEQFF; CDR3 DNA: TGTGCTAGCGCCCCGACTAGCGGGGTATTTAATGAGCAGTTCTTC; V gene: TRBV7-7; J gene: TRBJ2-1; clone size: .; D gene: TRBD2
CDR3 protein: CASSVAGGPYEQYF; CDR3 DNA: TGTGCCAGCAGCGTAGCGGGGGGCCCGTACGAGCAGTACTTC; V gene: TRBV9; J gene: TRBJ2-7; clone size: .; D gene: .
CDR3 protein: CASSIDTYNEQFF; CDR3 DNA: TGTGCCAGTAGTATCGACACTTACAATGAGCAGTTCTTC; V gene: TRBV19; J gene: TRBJ2-1; clone size: .; D gene: .
CDR3 protein: CASSDPAGGTDTQYF; CDR3 DNA: TGTGCCAGCAGTGACCCAGCGGGGGGCACAGATACGCAGTATTTT; V gene: TRBV2; J gene: TRBJ2-3; clone size: .; D gene: TRBD2
CDR3 protein: CASSLARGPHGYGYTF; CDR3 DNA: TGTGCCAGCAGCTTAGCCCGAGGGCCGCACGGCTATGGCTACACCTTC; V gene: TRBV7-9; J gene: TRBJ1-2; clone size: .; D gene: .
CDR3 protein: CAWSGLADTQYF; CDR3 DNA: TGTGCCTGGAGCGGTCTAGCAGATACGCAGTATTTT; V gene: TRBV30; J gene: TRBJ2-3; clone size: .; D gene: .
CDR3 protein: CASSLVAGVGYGYTF; CDR3 DNA: TGTGCCAGCAGCTTGGTGGCGGGCGTCGGCTATGGCTACACCTTC; V gene: TRBV5-6; J gene: TRBJ1-2; clone size: .; D gene: .
CDR3 protein: CASSEARTGFYEQYF; CDR3 DNA: TGTGCCAGCAGTGAAGCGCGGACAGGCTTCTACGAGCAGTACTTC; V gene: TRBV6-1; J gene: TRBJ2-7; clone size: .; D gene: TRBD1
CDR3 protein: CASSLRGATEAFF; CDR3 DNA: TGTGCCAGCAGCTTACGGGGGGCCACTGAAGCTTTCTTT; V gene: TRBV5-4; J gene: TRBJ1-1; clone size: .; D gene: .
CDR3 protein: CASSFRVSGGNEQFF; CDR3 DNA: TGTGCCAGCAGCTTTCGGGTTAGCGGGGGAAATGAGCAGTTCTTC; V gene: TRBV7-2; J gene: TRBJ2-1; clone size: .; D gene: TRBD2
CDR3 protein: CASSPRQAPQETQYF; CDR3 DNA: TGTGCCAGCAGTCCCAGACAGGCCCCCCAAGAGACCCAGTACTTC; V gene: TRBV2; J gene: TRBJ2-5; clone size: .; D gene: .
CDR3 protein: CASSLVGQGYNEQFF; CDR3 DNA: TGTGCCAGCAGCTTGGTGGGACAGGGATACAATGAGCAGTTCTTC; V gene: TRBV5-6; J gene: TRBJ2-1; clone size: .; D gene: TRBD1
CDR3 protein: CASSEGGGPQHF; CDR3 DNA: TGTGCCAGCAGTGAGGGGGGTGGGCCCCAGCATTTT; V gene: TRBV2; J gene: TRBJ1-5; clone size: .; D gene: .
CDR3 protein: CASSENGEVETQYF; CDR3 DNA: TGTGCCAGCAGTGAAAACGGGGAAGTGGAGACCCAGTACTTC; V gene: TRBV6-1; J gene: TRBJ2-5; clone size: .; D gene: .
CDR3 protein: CASSLHSSYEQYF; CDR3 DNA: TGTGCCAGCAGCTTGCACAGCTCCTACGAGCAGTACTTC; V gene: TRBV5-6; J gene: TRBJ2-7; clone size: .; D gene: .
CDR3 protein: CASRIKSGGGTGELFF; CDR3 DNA: TGTGCCAGCAGGATAAAGAGCGGGGGAGGGACCGGGGAGCTGTTTTTT; V gene: TRBV2; J gene: TRBJ2-2; clone size: .; D gene: TRBD2
CDR3 protein: CASSYLRPPDTQYF; CDR3 DNA: TGTGCCAGCAGTTACCTGCGTCCCCCAGATACGCAGTATTTT; V gene: TRBV6-5; J gene: TRBJ2-3; clone size: .; D gene: .
CDR3 protein: CASTRQGAHGYTF; CDR3 DNA: TGTGCCAGCACAAGACAGGGGGCGCATGGCTACACCTTC; V gene: TRBV27; J gene: TRBJ1-2; clone size: .; D gene: TRBD1
CDR3 protein: CASSLASGGRADTQYF; CDR3 DNA: TGTGCCAGCAGCTTAGCTAGCGGGGGTAGGGCAGATACGCAGTATTTT; V gene: TRBV11-2; J gene: TRBJ2-3; clone size: once; D gene: TRBD2
CDR3 protein: CASSFLTSGGGNEQFF; CDR3 DNA: TGTGCCAGCAGCTTCTTGACTAGCGGGGGGGGCAATGAGCAGTTCTTC; V gene: TRBV11-2; J gene: TRBJ2-1; clone size: .; D gene: TRBD2
CDR3 protein: CAWSVLRTTYEQYF; CDR3 DNA: TGTGCCTGGAGTGTGCTTCGGACAACGTACGAGCAGTACTTC; V gene: TRBV30; J gene: TRBJ2-7; clone size: .; D gene: .
CDR3 protein: CASSQEGGLAGNEQYF; CDR3 DNA: TGCGCCAGCAGCCAAGAGGGCGGACTAGCGGGTAACGAGCAGTACTTC; V gene: TRBV4-1; J gene: TRBJ2-7; clone size: .; D gene: TRBD2
CDR3 protein: CASSLPTENTEAFF; CDR3 DNA: TGCGCCAGCAGCTTACCGACAGAGAACACTGAAGCTTTCTTT; V gene: TRBV5-1; J gene: TRBJ1-1; clone size: .; D gene: .
CDR3 protein: CAWSVTSGGGYTF; CDR3 DNA: TGTGCCTGGAGTGTAACGTCGGGGGGGGGCTACACCTTC; V gene: TRBV30; J gene: TRBJ1-2; clone size: .; D gene: .
CDR3 protein: CASSAVTGTASYEQYF; CDR3 DNA: TGTGCCAGCAGCGCCGTTACCGGGACAGCCTCCTACGAGCAGTACTTC; V gene: TRBV11-2; J gene: TRBJ2-7; clone size: .; D gene: TRBD1
CDR3 protein: CAWSGNPGQKFF; CDR3 DNA: TGTGCCTGGAGTGGGAATCCGGGACAGAAGTTCTTC; V gene: TRBV30; J gene: TRBJ2-1; clone size: .; D gene: TRBD1
CDR3 protein: CASSITGTVNYGYTF; CDR3 DNA: TGTGCCAGTAGTATAACGGGGACAGTTAACTATGGCTACACCTTC; V gene: TRBV19; J gene: TRBJ1-2; clone size: .; D gene: TRBD1
CDR3 protein: CASSIGGSNTEAFF; CDR3 DNA: TGTGCCAGTAGTATAGGAGGCAGCAACACTGAAGCTTTCTTT; V gene: TRBV19; J gene: TRBJ1-1; clone size: .; D gene: .
CDR3 protein: CASCTGGFSYNEQFF; CDR3 DNA: TGCGCCAGCTGTACCGGGGGTTTCTCCTACAATGAGCAGTTCTTC; V gene: TRBV5-1; J gene: TRBJ2-1; clone size: .; D gene: .
CDR3 protein: CASSPLPGQGAFYEQYF; CDR3 DNA: TGCGCCAGCAGCCCCCTCCCGGGACAGGGGGCATTCTACGAGCAGTACTTC; V gene: TRBV4-1; J gene: TRBJ2-7; clone size: .; D gene: TRBD1